This TCR beta chain was identified during a study of blood T cell repertoires in COVID-19 (dated by TCRdb to the early 2020s). Turning to the overall study: Samples from collaborators originated in the United States, Italy and Spain and spanned both the acute and convalescent phases of COVID-19. Where available, HLA class I and class II types were obtained from metadata supplied by the sample provider rather than from assay-based typing. The sample metadata nearly always contained a de-identified subject ID, COVID-19 status, age in years and sex. Deeply sampled blood TCRbeta repertoires from subjects exposed to, actively infected with, or recovered from COVID-19 were included in the dataset. The repertoires were released in a freely available public database intended as a resource for research on the immune response to SARS-CoV-2. The prospective study material was composed of cDNA or gDNA derived from T cells, B-cell-depleted T cells, or PBMCs. Samples were obtained from the ongoing ImmuneRACE study (first 160 participants) and from 1,254 subjects provided by 6 global collaborators. General conclusions and limits of the study: The quantity of clinical and demographic metadata differed by source and by participant and was supplied without curation.

The immunoSEQ Assay, a bias-controlled multiplex PCR, was used to amplify TCRbeta CDR3 regions from genomic DNA. The original pipeline was this. The number of nucleated cells in each sample was estimated from the amplification of reference gene primers within the assay. Sequence reads were collapsed and filtered to measure the absolute abundance of every unique TCRbeta CDR3 rearrangement. For each sample, productive Simpson clonality was calculated as the square root of Simpson's diversity index over productive rearrangements. The immuneACCESS repertoire file appears here via TCRdb, limited to in-frame rearrangements. These files lack a portion of the clones; in checked studies, under half of the deficit traces to unresolved V genes, and the cause of the others is not known. The D gene and trimming were derived from the DNA, and the V and J assignments and clone size from that table. This sample holds roughly 250,000 clones; around 90% were observed only once. The ten largest clones take up approximately 1.2% of the sample.

CDR1 and CDR2 are drawn from the germline V gene: SGHVS, FNYEAQ. V is reduced by 1 base and J by 10 bases, leaving a spacing of 7 bases between them. Taken from cysteine to phenylalanine, the CDR3 has 12 residues. Only the CDR3 part of the read is kept: 36 bases, read in frame from the first base. In regard to this clone: Its antigen remains unidentified. No qualities accompany the bases; no much larger clone lies one base away.

Participants in the prospective study were aged about 18 to 95 years, lived in about two dozen United States geographic areas, and enrolled through a virtual design. Cohort assignment in the prospective study relied on participant-reported clinical history from a screening survey and a study questionnaire. Each participant in the prospective study had whole blood, serum and a nasopharyngeal or oropharyngeal swab collected by mobile phlebotomists. Over a 2-month period, participants in the prospective study had the option of providing additional blood draws and questionnaires. Prospective study blood samples were shipped either frozen or at room temperature before DNA extraction.

The sequence was collected from a human donor in a cohort exposed to, infected with or recovered from COVID-19 (not recorded which). The donor label of this sample is uncertain. Sequencing was carried out using PBMCs or T cells enriched from blood (not recorded which). The chain is encoded by TRBV7-6 joined to TRBJ1-4; the D gene identity is not certain. CDR3 sequence: CASSLVRGKLFF. The sequenced DNA: TGTGCCAGCAGCTTAGTCCGAGGAAAACTGTTTTTT.